This entry concerns a single T cell receptor (beta chain). The antigen remains unidentified. Use of 60 Vbeta and 13 Jbeta primers characterized the PCR. The table came from immunoSEQ multiplex PCR; TCRdb's copy has only in-frame clones and leaves some out. The data show 150,000 to 250,000 clones, 82% seen once. Per germline, CDR1 MNHNY and CDR2 SVGAGI (reference sequence). V lost 4 bases, J lost 5 bases, and 7 bases stayed unmatched. The CDR3 length is 14 residues. These data are taken from a study of cytomegalovirus exposure and HLA in healthy donors. Study-wide results and limits: Cytomegalovirus-associated status was assigned to about 170 TCR beta chains. Several of the most significant clusters appeared, in a later analysis, to be linked to common viral pathogens.

The sequence derives from a boy between 2 and 10 years old in good health and CMV-seronegative. The sequencing input was PBMCs. V usage is TRBV6-6 and J usage is TRBJ2-7, with 8 bases matching TRBD1. The CDR3 here is CASSSQGGDDEQYF. The CDR3 DNA reads TGTGCCAGCAGTTCACAGGGGGGCGACGACGAGCAGTACTTC.